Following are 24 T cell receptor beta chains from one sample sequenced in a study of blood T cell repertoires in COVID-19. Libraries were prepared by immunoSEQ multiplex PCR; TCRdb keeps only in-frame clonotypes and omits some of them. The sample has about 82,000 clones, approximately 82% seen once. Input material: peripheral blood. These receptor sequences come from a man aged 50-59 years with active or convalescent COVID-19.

CDR3 protein: CASRRRDYRGGVGLYNEQFF. The CDR3, as DNA: TGTGCCAGCAGAAGGCGGGACTATCGGGGAGGGGTCGGGCTTTACAATGAGCAGTTCTTC. The genes are TRBV7-9 and TRBJ2-1, with 7 bases identical to TRBD2. V was pared by 6 bases and J by 4 bases, with 24 bases of the junction left unmatched. Germline V gene sequence: CDR1 SEHNR, CDR2 FQNEAQ (reference sequence). CDR3 size: 20 residues.

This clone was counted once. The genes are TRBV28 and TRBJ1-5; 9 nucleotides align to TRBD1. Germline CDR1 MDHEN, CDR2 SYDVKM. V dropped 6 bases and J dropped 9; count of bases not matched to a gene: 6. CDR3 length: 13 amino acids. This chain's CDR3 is CASRRTGARPQHF. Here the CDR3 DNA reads TGTGCCAGCAGACGGACAGGGGCACGGCCCCAGCATTTT.

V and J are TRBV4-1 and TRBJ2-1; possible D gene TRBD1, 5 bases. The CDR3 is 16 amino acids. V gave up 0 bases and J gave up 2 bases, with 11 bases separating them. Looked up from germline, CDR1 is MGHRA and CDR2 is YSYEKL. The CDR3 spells CASSQEQGRTYNEQFF. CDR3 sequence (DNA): TGCGCCAGCAGCCAAGAGCAGGGCAGAACCTACAATGAGCAGTTCTTC.

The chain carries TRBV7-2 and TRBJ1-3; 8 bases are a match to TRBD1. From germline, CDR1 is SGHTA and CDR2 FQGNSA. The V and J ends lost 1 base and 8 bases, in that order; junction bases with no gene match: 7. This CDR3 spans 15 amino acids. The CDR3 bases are TGTGCCAGCAGCTTAGATACAGGGGGAACGTACACCATATATTTT. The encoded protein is CASSLDTGGTYTIYF.

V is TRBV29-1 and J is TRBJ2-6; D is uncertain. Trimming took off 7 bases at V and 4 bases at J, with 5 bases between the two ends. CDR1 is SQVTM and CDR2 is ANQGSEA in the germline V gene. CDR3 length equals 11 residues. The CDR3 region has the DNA TGCAGCGCCGGGGGGGCCAACGTCCTGACTTTC. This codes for CSAGGANVLTF.

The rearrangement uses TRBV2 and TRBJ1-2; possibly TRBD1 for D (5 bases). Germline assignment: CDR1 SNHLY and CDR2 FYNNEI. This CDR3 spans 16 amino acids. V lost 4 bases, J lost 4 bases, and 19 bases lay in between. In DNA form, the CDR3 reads TGTGCCAGCAGTGGCCAGGAGGGGCCAAGTGTCTATGGCTACACCTTC. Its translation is CASSGQEGPSVYGYTF.

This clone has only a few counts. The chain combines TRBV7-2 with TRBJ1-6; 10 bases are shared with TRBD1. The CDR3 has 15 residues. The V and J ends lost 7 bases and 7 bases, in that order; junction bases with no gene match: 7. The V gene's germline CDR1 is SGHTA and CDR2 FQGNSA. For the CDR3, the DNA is TGTGCCAGCACCCCAGGGACAGGGGAGAATTCACCCCTCCACTTT. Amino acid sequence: CASTPGTGENSPLHF.

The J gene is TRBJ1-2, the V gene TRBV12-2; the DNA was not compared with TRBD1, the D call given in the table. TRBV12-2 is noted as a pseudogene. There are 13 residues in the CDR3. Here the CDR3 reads CASRVVRRAGYTF. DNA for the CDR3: TGTGCAAGTCGCGTCGTACGCAGGGCGGGCTACACCTTC.

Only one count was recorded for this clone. CDR3: CASSLEGGLSNQPQHF. In DNA form, the CDR3 reads TGTGCCAGCTCCTTAGAGGGGGGGCTTAGCAATCAGCCCCAGCATTTT. V gene TRBV2 combines with J gene TRBJ1-5; possibly TRBD1 for D (6 bases). This CDR3 is 16 amino acids long. Trimming stripped 8 bases from V and 0 bases from J, with 17 bases between. The germline CDR1 and CDR2 sequences are SNHLY and FYNNEI.

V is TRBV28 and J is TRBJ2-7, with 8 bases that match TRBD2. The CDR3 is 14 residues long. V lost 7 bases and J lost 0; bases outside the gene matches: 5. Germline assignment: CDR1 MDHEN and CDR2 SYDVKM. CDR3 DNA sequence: TGTGCCAGCATCGCCAGCGGGGGCTCCTACGAGCAGTACTTC. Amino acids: CASIASGGSYEQYF.

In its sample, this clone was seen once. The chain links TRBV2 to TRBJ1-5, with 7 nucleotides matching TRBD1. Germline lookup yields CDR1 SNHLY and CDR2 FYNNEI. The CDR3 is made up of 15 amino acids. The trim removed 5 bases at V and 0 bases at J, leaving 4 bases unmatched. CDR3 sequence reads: CASSSGQSSNQPQHF. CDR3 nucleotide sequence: TGTGCCAGCAGTTCGGGACAGTCTAGCAATCAGCCCCAGCATTTT.

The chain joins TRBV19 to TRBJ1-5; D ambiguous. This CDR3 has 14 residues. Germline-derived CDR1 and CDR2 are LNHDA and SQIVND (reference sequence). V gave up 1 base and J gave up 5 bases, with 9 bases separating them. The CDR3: CASSIGRFDQPQHF. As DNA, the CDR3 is TGTGCCAGTAGTATAGGCAGATTCGATCAGCCCCAGCATTTT.

The CDR3 sequence: CASSPGSPGQETQYF. The DNA for the CDR3 is TGTGCCAGCAGCCCTGGGAGTCCGGGCCAAGAGACCCAGTACTTC. V and J are TRBV3-1 (or the pseudogene TRBV3-2) and TRBJ2-5, with a possible D match to TRBD2 (5 bases). Deletions cut 4 bases from V and 1 base from J, with 13 bases between. CDR3 length equals 15 residues. Germline CDR1 and CDR2: LGHDT and YNNKEL (reference sequence).

CDR3 nucleotide sequence: TGTGCCAGCAGTTACTTGGACAAAAGCAATCAGCCCCAGCATTTT. Protein sequence: CASSYLDKSNQPQHF. The chain carries TRBV6-2 or TRBV6-3 and TRBJ1-5, with a weak D call TRBD1 (5 bases). The CDR3 has 15 amino acids. Trimming removed 1 base from V and 1 base from J, with 8 bases in between. CDR1 MNHEY and CDR2 SVGEGT come from the germline V gene.

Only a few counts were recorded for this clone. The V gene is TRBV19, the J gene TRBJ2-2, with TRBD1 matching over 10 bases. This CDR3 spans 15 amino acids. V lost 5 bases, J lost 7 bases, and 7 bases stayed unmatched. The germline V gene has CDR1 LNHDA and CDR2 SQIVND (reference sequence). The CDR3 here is CASSRTGGDIGELFF. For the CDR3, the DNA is TGTGCCAGTAGTCGGACAGGGGGGGATATCGGGGAGCTGTTTTTT.

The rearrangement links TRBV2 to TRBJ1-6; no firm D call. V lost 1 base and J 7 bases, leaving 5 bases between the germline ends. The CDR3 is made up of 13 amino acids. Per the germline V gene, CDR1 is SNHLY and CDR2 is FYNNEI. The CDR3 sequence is CASSEEENSPLHF. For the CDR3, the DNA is TGTGCCAGCAGTGAAGAGGAGAATTCACCCCTCCACTTT. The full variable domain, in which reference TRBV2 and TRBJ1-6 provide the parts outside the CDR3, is EPEVTQTPSHQVTQMGQEVILRCVPISNHLYFYWYRQILGQKVEFLVSFYNNEISEKSEIFDDQFSVERPDGSNFTLKIRSTKLEDSAMYFCASSEEENSPLHFGNGTRLTVT.

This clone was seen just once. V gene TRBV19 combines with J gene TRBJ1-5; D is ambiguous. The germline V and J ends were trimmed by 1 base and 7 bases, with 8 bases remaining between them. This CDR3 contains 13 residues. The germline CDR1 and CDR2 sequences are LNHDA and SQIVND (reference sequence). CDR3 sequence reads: CASSIVSGQPQHF. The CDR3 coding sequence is TGTGCCAGTAGTATAGTTTCCGGGCAGCCCCAGCATTTT.

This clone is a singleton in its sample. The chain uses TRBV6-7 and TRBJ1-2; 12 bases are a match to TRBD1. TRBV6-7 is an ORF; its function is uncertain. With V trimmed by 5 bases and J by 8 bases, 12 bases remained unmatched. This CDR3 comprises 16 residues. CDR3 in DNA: TGTGCCAGCAGTCTAACCGGGACAGGGGGCGCTGAGGGCTACACCTTC. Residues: CASSLTGTGGAEGYTF.

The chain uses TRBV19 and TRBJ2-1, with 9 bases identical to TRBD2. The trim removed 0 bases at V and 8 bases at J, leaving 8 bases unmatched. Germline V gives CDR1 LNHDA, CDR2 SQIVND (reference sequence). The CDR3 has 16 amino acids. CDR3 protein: CASSIDPGLAVHEQFF. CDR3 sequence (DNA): TGTGCCAGTAGTATAGATCCGGGACTAGCAGTCCATGAGCAGTTCTTC.

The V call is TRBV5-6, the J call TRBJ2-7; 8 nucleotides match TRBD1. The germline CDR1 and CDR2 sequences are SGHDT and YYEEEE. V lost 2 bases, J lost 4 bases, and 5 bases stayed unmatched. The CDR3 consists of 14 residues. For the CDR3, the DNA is TGTGCCAGCAGCTTTGGACAGGGTCGGTACGAGCAGTACTTC. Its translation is CASSFGQGRYEQYF.

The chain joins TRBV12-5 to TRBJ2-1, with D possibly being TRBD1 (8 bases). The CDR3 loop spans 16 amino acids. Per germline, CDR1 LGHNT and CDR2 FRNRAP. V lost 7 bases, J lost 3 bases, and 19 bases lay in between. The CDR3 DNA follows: TGTGCTAGTGCCCCTGGAAACAGGGGGGGCTACAATGAGCAGTTCTTC. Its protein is CASAPGNRGGYNEQFF. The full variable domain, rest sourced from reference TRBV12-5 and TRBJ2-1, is DARVTQTPRHKVTEMGQEVTMRCQPILGHNTVFWYRQTMMQGLELLAYFRNRAPLDDSGMPKDRFSAEMPDATLATLKIQPSEPRDSAVYFCASAPGNRGGYNEQFFGPGTRLTVL.

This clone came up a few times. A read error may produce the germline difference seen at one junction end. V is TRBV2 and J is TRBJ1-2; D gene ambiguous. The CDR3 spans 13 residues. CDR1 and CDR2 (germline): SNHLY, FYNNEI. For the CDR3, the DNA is TGTGCCAGGAGTGATCCCGCGGGCTATGGCTACACCTTC. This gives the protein CARSDPAGYGYTF.

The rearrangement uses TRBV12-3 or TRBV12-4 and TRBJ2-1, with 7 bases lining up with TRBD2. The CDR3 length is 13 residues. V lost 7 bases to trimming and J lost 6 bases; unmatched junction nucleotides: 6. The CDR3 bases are TGTGCCAGCAACTTCGGGGGGATCAATGAGCAGTTCTTC. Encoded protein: CASNFGGINEQFF.

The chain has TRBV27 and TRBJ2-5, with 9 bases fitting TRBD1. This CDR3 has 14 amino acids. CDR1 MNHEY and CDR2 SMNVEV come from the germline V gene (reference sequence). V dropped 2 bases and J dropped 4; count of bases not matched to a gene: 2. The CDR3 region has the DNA TGTGCCAGCAGTTTAACGACAGGGGGAGAGACCCAGTACTTC. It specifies CASSLTTGGETQYF.